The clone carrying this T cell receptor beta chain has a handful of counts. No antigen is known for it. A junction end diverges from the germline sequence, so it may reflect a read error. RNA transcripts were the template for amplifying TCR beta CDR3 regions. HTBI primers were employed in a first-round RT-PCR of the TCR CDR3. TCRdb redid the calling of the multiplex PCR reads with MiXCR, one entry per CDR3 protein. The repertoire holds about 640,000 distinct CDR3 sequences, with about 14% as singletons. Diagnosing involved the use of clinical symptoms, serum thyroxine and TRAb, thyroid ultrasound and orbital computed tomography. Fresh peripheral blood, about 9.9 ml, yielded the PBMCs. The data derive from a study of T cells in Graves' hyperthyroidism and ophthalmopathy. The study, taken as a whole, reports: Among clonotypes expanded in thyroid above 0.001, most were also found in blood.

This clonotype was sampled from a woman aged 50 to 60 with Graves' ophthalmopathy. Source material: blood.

CDR3 protein: CATSLTTSTEAQYF. The CDR3 DNA reads as TGTGCCACCAGTCTGACGACTAGCACAGAGGCCCAGTACTTC. The chain links TRBV6-5 to TRBJ2-5; 7 bases fit TRBD2. CDR1 is MNHEY and CDR2 is SVGAGI in the germline V gene. CDR3 size: 14 residues.